The present entry profiles one T cell receptor (beta chain) with its context. The J segment lost 5 bases and the V segment lost 2 bases, leaving 10 bases of the junction unmatched. The CDR3 sequence is 17 residues long. Germline V gene lookup returns CDR1 MNHEY and CDR2 SVGEGT. This entry is derived from a study of blood T cell repertoires in COVID-19. Produced via immunoSEQ multiplex PCR; TCRdb's table is partial and in-frame only. This sample has 300,000 to 350,000 clones; approximately 87% occur once, and the top ten carry just under 6.5%. The rearrangement uses TRBV6-2 or TRBV6-3 and TRBJ2-3, with 10 bases that match TRBD1. The sequenced sample was peripheral blood. The TCR was taken from a woman in her 50s with COVID-19, enrolled during active disease. The CDR3 DNA is TGTGCCAGCAGTTACGGCAAGGGACAGGGGCGAGTAGATACGCAGTATTTT. Encoded protein: CASSYGKGQGRVDTQYF.